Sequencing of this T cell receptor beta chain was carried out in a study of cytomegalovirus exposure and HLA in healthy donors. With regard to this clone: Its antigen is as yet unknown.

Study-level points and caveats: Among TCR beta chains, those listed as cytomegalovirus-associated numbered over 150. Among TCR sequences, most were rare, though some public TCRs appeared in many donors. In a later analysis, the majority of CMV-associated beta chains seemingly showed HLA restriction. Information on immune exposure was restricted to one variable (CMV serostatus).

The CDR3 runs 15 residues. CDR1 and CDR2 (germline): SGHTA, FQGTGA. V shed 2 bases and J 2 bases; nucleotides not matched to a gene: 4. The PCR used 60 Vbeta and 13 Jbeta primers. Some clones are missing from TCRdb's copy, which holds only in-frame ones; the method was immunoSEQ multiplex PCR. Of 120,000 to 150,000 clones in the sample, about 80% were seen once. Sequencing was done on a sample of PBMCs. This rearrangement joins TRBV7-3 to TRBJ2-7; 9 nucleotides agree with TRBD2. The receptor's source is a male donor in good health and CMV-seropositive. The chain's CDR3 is CASSLQLAGTYEQYF. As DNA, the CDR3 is TGTGCCAGCAGCTTACAGCTAGCGGGAACCTACGAGCAGTACTTC.